A selection of T cell receptor beta chains follows, all from one sample in a study of OX40 agonist ivuxolimab in advanced cancers. The data were produced by immunoSEQ multiplex PCR, yet TCRdb's version contains in-frame clones alone and is incomplete. Among some 100,000 clones listed, 90% were seen once. The sequenced sample was CD4+ or CD8+ T cells sorted from blood, obtained in a trial of the OX40 agonist ivuxolimab. The receptors here all came from an adult with an advanced solid tumor such as melanoma, head and neck, liver or kidney cancer. Both conserved end residues are part of each CDR3. Each record gives: V gene, J gene, D gene, clone size, CDR3 protein, CDR3 DNA. D genes are given only for firm matches. Rows may omit the clone size; those that give it use once, few, many or a size class.

V gene: TRBV7-6; J gene: TRBJ2-1; D gene: NA; clone size: NA; CDR3 protein: CASILPEKRRTPHVHNEQFF; CDR3 DNA: TGTGCCAGCATTCTCCCCGAGAAGCGGAGGACCCCCCATGTTCACAATGAGCAGTTCTTC
V gene: TRBV2; J gene: TRBJ2-6; D gene: NA; clone size: NA; CDR3 protein: CASHSGANVLTF; CDR3 DNA: TGTGCCAGTCACTCTGGGGCCAACGTCCTGACTTTC
V gene: TRBV5-5; J gene: TRBJ2-1; D gene: TRBD2; clone size: NA; CDR3 protein: CASSGTSGRLSSYNEQFF; CDR3 DNA: TGTGCCAGCAGCGGGACTAGCGGGAGGCTTTCCTCCTACAATGAGCAGTTCTTC
V gene: TRBV28; J gene: TRBJ1-5; D gene: NA; clone size: few; CDR3 protein: CASSSPPQAQHF; CDR3 DNA: TGTGCCAGCAGCTCGCCCCCTCAGGCCCAGCATTTT
V gene: TRBV28; J gene: TRBJ2-5; D gene: NA; clone size: NA; CDR3 protein: CASSEEWQETQYF; CDR3 DNA: TGTGCCAGCAGCGAAGAGTGGCAAGAGACCCAGTACTTC
V gene: TRBV7-2; J gene: TRBJ2-7; D gene: NA; clone size: NA; CDR3 protein: CASSSIVGYYEQYF; CDR3 DNA: TGTGCCAGCAGCTCGATTGTCGGCTACTACGAGCAGTACTTC
V gene: TRBV7-2; J gene: TRBJ2-7; D gene: TRBD1; clone size: NA; CDR3 protein: CASSLGRGYPTYEQYF; CDR3 DNA: TGTGCCAGCAGCTTAGGCAGGGGGTATCCCACCTACGAGCAGTACTTC
V gene: TRBV28; J gene: TRBJ1-2; D gene: NA; clone size: once; CDR3 protein: CASDQGGNYGYTF; CDR3 DNA: TGTGCCAGCGACCAAGGGGGTAACTATGGCTACACCTTC
V gene: TRBV6-1; J gene: TRBJ1-2; D gene: TRBD1; clone size: NA; CDR3 protein: CASSVGGQGMGYTF; CDR3 DNA: TGTGCCAGCAGTGTAGGGGGACAGGGTATGGGCTACACCTTC
V gene: TRBV7-2; J gene: TRBJ2-7; D gene: NA; clone size: NA; CDR3 protein: CASSLRVEQYF; CDR3 DNA: TGTGCCAGCAGCTTAAGGGTGGAGCAGTACTTC
V gene: TRBV2; J gene: TRBJ2-1; D gene: TRBD2; clone size: NA; CDR3 protein: CASSELLAGAEQFF; CDR3 DNA: TGTGCCAGCAGTGAATTGTTAGCGGGAGCCGAGCAGTTCTTC
V gene: TRBV27; J gene: TRBJ1-2; D gene: NA; clone size: NA; CDR3 protein: CASRGPSYGYTF; CDR3 DNA: TGTGCCAGCAGAGGGCCCTCCTATGGCTACACCTTC
V gene: TRBV6-5; J gene: TRBJ1-2; D gene: TRBD1; clone size: NA; CDR3 protein: CASSPSHRGGDGYTF; CDR3 DNA: TGTGCCAGCAGTCCATCCCACAGGGGGGGAGATGGCTACACCTTC
V gene: TRBV18; J gene: TRBJ2-2; D gene: NA; clone size: NA; CDR3 protein: CASSPLGEASTGELFF; CDR3 DNA: TGTGCCAGCTCACCCCTCGGAGAGGCTAGCACCGGGGAGCTGTTTTTT
V gene: TRBV6-6; J gene: TRBJ2-7; D gene: TRBD1; clone size: NA; CDR3 protein: CASSDRGQAVLEQYF; CDR3 DNA: TGTGCCAGCAGTGACCGGGGACAGGCGGTCCTTGAGCAGTACTTC
V gene: TRBV18; J gene: TRBJ2-1; D gene: NA; clone size: NA; CDR3 protein: CASSPMASSYNEQFF; CDR3 DNA: TGTGCCAGCTCACCAATGGCTTCCTCCTACAATGAGCAGTTCTTC
V gene: TRBV10-3; J gene: TRBJ1-5; D gene: TRBD1; clone size: NA; CDR3 protein: CAISERGGTGRAQHF; CDR3 DNA: TGTGCCATCAGTGAGCGTGGAGGGACAGGGCGAGCCCAGCATTTT
V gene: TRBV5-6; J gene: TRBJ2-7; D gene: TRBD1; clone size: few; CDR3 protein: CASSLQGYSYEQYF; CDR3 DNA: TGTGCCAGCAGCTTACAGGGGTACTCCTACGAGCAGTACTTC
V gene: TRBV29-1; J gene: TRBJ2-5; D gene: TRBD1; clone size: NA; CDR3 protein: CSVHQGAGQETQYF; CDR3 DNA: TGCAGCGTTCATCAGGGGGCCGGGCAAGAGACCCAGTACTTC
V gene: TRBV19; J gene: TRBJ2-7; D gene: NA; clone size: NA; CDR3 protein: CASSPGDIPSEQYF; CDR3 DNA: TGTGCCAGTAGCCCAGGGGACATCCCGAGCGAGCAGTACTTC
V gene: TRBV2; J gene: TRBJ2-4; D gene: NA; clone size: NA; CDR3 protein: CASSILNANIQYF; CDR3 DNA: TGTGCCAGCAGTATCCTTAACGCAAACATTCAGTACTTC
V gene: TRBV27; J gene: TRBJ1-5; D gene: NA; clone size: NA; CDR3 protein: CASRRLSDSSNQPQHF; CDR3 DNA: TGTGCCAGCAGGAGACTGAGCGACAGTAGCAATCAGCCCCAGCATTTT
V gene: TRBV5-1; J gene: TRBJ2-3; D gene: TRBD1; clone size: NA; CDR3 protein: CASRQQGVGPDTQYF; CDR3 DNA: TGCGCCAGCAGACAACAGGGGGTCGGACCAGATACGCAGTATTTT
V gene: TRBV29-1; J gene: TRBJ1-2; D gene: NA; clone size: NA; CDR3 protein: CSVETQTNYGYTF; CDR3 DNA: TGCAGCGTTGAAACTCAGACTAACTATGGCTACACCTTC
V gene: TRBV7-8; J gene: TRBJ2-7; D gene: TRBD2; clone size: NA; CDR3 protein: CASSLDVAGGNEQYF; CDR3 DNA: TGTGCCAGCAGCTTAGATGTAGCGGGAGGAAACGAGCAGTACTTC
V gene: TRBV6-1; J gene: TRBJ2-7; D gene: NA; clone size: few; CDR3 protein: CASKEGGSYEQYF; CDR3 DNA: TGTGCCAGCAAGGAGGGCGGCTCCTACGAGCAGTACTTC
V gene: TRBV2; J gene: TRBJ2-7; D gene: NA; clone size: NA; CDR3 protein: CASRRQTYEQYF; CDR3 DNA: TGTGCCAGCAGAAGACAAACCTACGAGCAGTACTTC
V gene: TRBV4-2; J gene: TRBJ2-7; D gene: NA; clone size: NA; CDR3 protein: CASSRQVQTDGTYEQYF; CDR3 DNA: TGTGCCAGCAGCCGTCAAGTGCAAACGGACGGTACCTACGAGCAGTACTTC
V gene: TRBV4-3; J gene: TRBJ1-6; D gene: TRBD1; clone size: NA; CDR3 protein: CASSQDNHRGQGSYNSPLHF; CDR3 DNA: TGCGCCAGCAGCCAAGATAATCACAGGGGGCAAGGCTCCTATAATTCACCCCTCCACTTT
V gene: TRBV5-6; J gene: TRBJ1-5; D gene: NA; clone size: NA; CDR3 protein: CASSFANQPQHF; CDR3 DNA: TGTGCCAGCAGCTTTGCCAATCAGCCCCAGCATTTT
V gene: TRBV5-1; J gene: TRBJ2-3; D gene: NA; clone size: NA; CDR3 protein: CASRTGQSTDTQYF; CDR3 DNA: TGCGCCAGCAGAACGGGCCAGAGCACAGATACGCAGTATTTT
V gene: TRBV9; J gene: TRBJ2-7; D gene: NA; clone size: once; CDR3 protein: CASSVSSTTYEQYF; CDR3 DNA: TGTGCCAGCAGCGTATCTAGCACCACCTACGAGCAGTACTTC
V gene: TRBV4-3; J gene: TRBJ2-4; D gene: NA; clone size: NA; CDR3 protein: CASSQDETASPNIQYF; CDR3 DNA: TGCGCCAGCAGCCAAGATGAGACGGCCTCCCCGAACATTCAGTACTTC
V gene: TRBV7-2; J gene: TRBJ2-7; D gene: NA; clone size: NA; CDR3 protein: CASSQVSLSGSHEQYF; CDR3 DNA: TGTGCCAGCAGCCAAGTAAGTTTATCGGGCAGTCACGAGCAGTACTTC
V gene: TRBV9; J gene: TRBJ2-3; D gene: NA; clone size: many; CDR3 protein: CASSVVGTDTQYF; CDR3 DNA: TGTGCCAGCAGCGTCGTAGGCACAGATACGCAGTATTTT
V gene: TRBV5-1; J gene: TRBJ2-7; D gene: NA; clone size: once; CDR3 protein: CASSLAGKYEQYF; CDR3 DNA: TGCGCCAGCAGCTTGGCTGGGAAATACGAGCAGTACTTC
V gene: TRBV18; J gene: TRBJ2-7; D gene: NA; clone size: NA; CDR3 protein: CASSPGGNEQYF; CDR3 DNA: TGTGCCAGCTCACCTGGGGGGAACGAGCAGTACTTC
V gene: TRBV7-8; J gene: TRBJ2-3; D gene: TRBD1; clone size: NA; CDR3 protein: CASSSTGDSTDTQYF; CDR3 DNA: TGTGCCAGCAGCTCTACAGGGGATAGCACAGATACGCAGTATTTT
V gene: TRBV19; J gene: TRBJ2-1; D gene: TRBD2; clone size: NA; CDR3 protein: CASSFSSGTEQFF; CDR3 DNA: TGTGCCAGTTCTTTTAGTAGCGGGACTGAGCAGTTCTTC